This T cell receptor beta chain was captured in a study of T cells in Graves' hyperthyroidism and ophthalmopathy. General study results and limits: The model predicted ophthalmopathy a median around six months before onset. Using 13 V-J features, a model discriminated ophthalmopathy from stable hyperthyroidism.

This clonotype was detected ten times or more. Its matching antigen is unknown. What was amplified from RNA transcripts were TCR beta CDR3 regions. An initial round of RT-PCR targeting the TCR CDR3 relied on the HTBI primer set. TCRdb re-called the multiplex PCR reads through MiXCR, storing one row per CDR3 protein. The table has about 400,000 distinct CDR3 sequences, about 15% seen once. The sequence was obtained from a woman in her 30s with Graves' hyperthyroidism. Specimen: blood.

The CDR3 DNA sequence: TGTGCCAGTCTAGCGGGAAGGGGTTACAATGAGCAGTTCTTC. Its protein product is CASLAGRGYNEQFF. The V and J genes are TRBV2 and TRBJ2-1, with 9 nucleotides matching TRBD2. V was clipped by 9 bases and J by 4 bases; unmatched bases: 7. The CDR3 extends over 14 amino acids. Germline lookup yields CDR1 SNHLY and CDR2 FYNNEI.